This entry lists 21 T cell receptor beta chains sequenced from one sample in a study of T-cell reconstitution after alpha-beta-depleted transplantation in children. Unique molecular identifiers were built into the TCRbeta library. TCRdb re-derived calls from the PCR reads in MiXCR, one entry per CDR3 protein. Among hundreds of thousands of distinct CDR3 sequences listed, 15% to 20% were seen once. The sequenced sample was PBMCs, mostly from graft donor cells, obtained 360 days after TCRalphabeta/CD19-depleted stem cell transplant. Source of these receptors: a male patient between 2 and 15 years old who had a stem cell transplant for acute lymphoblastic leukemia, so the T cells may come from the graft donor.

V usage is TRBV4-3 and J usage is TRBJ2-7, with D perhaps TRBD2 (5 bases). Germline CDR1 LGHNA, CDR2 YSLEER. This CDR3 is 14 amino acids long. V gave up 4 bases and J gave up 2 bases, with 12 bases separating them. The CDR3 protein is CASSPERYAYEQYF. CDR3 DNA sequence: TGCGCCAGCAGCCCTGAGCGGTATGCCTACGAGCAGTACTTC.

The gene calls are TRBV10-3 and TRBJ2-3, with 7 bases identical to TRBD2. Germline loops: CDR1 ENHRY, CDR2 SYGVKD. CDR3 length equals 13 residues. Losses at the gene ends were 7 bases for V and 6 bases for J; bases not matched to a gene: 7. This chain's CDR3 is CAITASGPDTQYF. The CDR3 DNA sequence: TGTGCCATCACGGCTAGCGGTCCCGATACGCAGTATTTT.

This clonotype was counted ten times or more. V usage is TRBV5-1 and J usage is TRBJ2-2, with TRBD1 as a possible D gene (6 bases). Between the trimmed V and J ends, which lost 3 bases and 0 bases, there was a span of 12 bases. This CDR3 is 16 amino acids long. Germline CDR1 reads SGHRS; CDR2 reads YFSETQ. The CDR3 protein is CASSSGTLSNTGELFF. CDR3 coding DNA: TGCGCCAGCAGCTCAGGGACACTTTCGAACACCGGGGAGCTGTTTTTT.

The rearrangement joins TRBV6-1 to TRBJ2-2; D not resolved. Germline CDR1 MNHNS, CDR2 SASEGT. The CDR3 covers 13 residues. The V and J ends lost 10 bases and 6 bases respectively, with 15 bases between them. CDR3 bases: TGTGCCACCTATAAAGGGATGGCCGGGGAGCTGTTTTTT. This sequence encodes CATYKGMAGELFF.

This clonotype was observed a few times. The rearrangement joins TRBV12-3 or TRBV12-4 to TRBJ2-2; D assignment may be TRBD1 or TRBD2 (5 bases each). The CDR3 spans 16 residues. The V end lost 6 bases, the J end lost 1 base, and 15 bases lay between the germline ends. The CDR3 spells CASSPQGRGNTGELFF. The CDR3 DNA is TGTGCCAGCAGCCCCCAGGGACGTGGGAACACCGGGGAGCTGTTTTTT.

This chain connects TRBV19 to TRBJ1-1; D call uncertain. The V end was cut by 5 bases, the J end by 1 base, with 11 bases between. This CDR3 is 14 amino acids long. The germline V gene encodes CDR1 LNHDA and CDR2 SQIVND (reference sequence). CDR3 nucleotide sequence: TGTGCCAGTAGTCTCTTGGAGGGGAACACTGAAGCTTTCTTT. Translated, it gives CASSLLEGNTEAFF.

There are a few counts of this clonotype. The rearrangement uses TRBV6-2 or TRBV6-3 and TRBJ2-1, with 8 nucleotides matching TRBD2. The CDR3 extends over 16 amino acids. In germline, CDR1 is MNHEY, CDR2 SVGEGT. With 5 bases clipped from V and 3 bases from J, the junction kept 9 bases outside the gene matches. CDR3 protein: CASSPGLGDLYNEQFF. In nucleotides, the CDR3 is TGTGCCAGCAGTCCGGGACTAGGAGACCTCTACAATGAGCAGTTCTTC.

This clonotype has just a few counts. V gene TRBV19 combines with J gene TRBJ1-1; D gene unclear. The germline V gene has CDR1 LNHDA and CDR2 SQIVND (reference sequence). This CDR3 region has 13 residues. Trimming stripped 3 bases from V and 0 bases from J, with 5 bases between. The CDR3 loop reads CASSISVNTEAFF. For the CDR3, the DNA is TGTGCCAGTAGTATCAGTGTGAACACTGAAGCTTTCTTT. The full variable domain, its missing parts supplied by reference TRBV19 and TRBJ1-1, is DGGITQSPKYLFRKEGQNVTLSCEQNLNHDAMYWYRQDPGQGLRLIYYSQIVNDFQKGDIAEGYSVSREKKESFPLTVTSAQKNPTAFYLCASSISVNTEAFFGQGTRLTVV.

This clonotype showed up just a few times. V and J are TRBV4-3 and TRBJ2-7, with D perhaps matching TRBD2 (6 bases). CDR1 is LGHNA, CDR2 YSLEER, per germline. This CDR3 comprises 14 residues. The V gene lost 0 bases and the J gene lost 2 bases, with 8 bases spanning the gap. This CDR3 is CASSQELATYEQYF. DNA for the CDR3: TGCGCCAGCAGCCAAGAACTAGCCACCTACGAGCAGTACTTC.

This clonotype appeared many times. The CDR3 DNA reads TGTGCCAGCAGCGTTAGAACTAGCGGGAGCGGCGAGCAGTTCTTC. Protein sequence: CASSVRTSGSGEQFF. The chain carries TRBV9 and TRBJ2-1, with 11 positions matching TRBD2. The V gene end was trimmed by 2 bases and the J gene end by 10 bases; junction bases not matched to a gene: 8. The CDR3 sequence is 15 residues long. Germline V gene sequence: CDR1 SGDLS, CDR2 YYNGEE.

This clonotype was seen only a few times. The CDR3 loop is CASSLRGQFTEAFF. The CDR3 DNA is TGCGCCAGCAGCCTCAGAGGACAGTTCACTGAAGCTTTCTTT. The V and J genes are TRBV4-3 and TRBJ1-1; the D gene is possibly TRBD1 (6 bases). Germline V gives CDR1 LGHNA, CDR2 YSLEER. The germline V and J ends were trimmed by 4 bases and 4 bases, with 13 bases remaining between them. This CDR3 comprises 14 residues.

V is TRBV7-8 and J is TRBJ1-6; D uncertain. The CDR3 length is 19 residues. The V gene's germline CDR1 is SGHVS and CDR2 FQNEAQ. V gave up 0 bases and J gave up 0 bases, with 15 bases separating them. The CDR3 loop is CASSLAVRTASSYNSPLHF. CDR3 nucleotides: TGTGCCAGCAGCTTAGCCGTTCGGACGGCTAGCTCCTATAATTCACCCCTCCACTTT.

The rearrangement joins TRBV6-5 to TRBJ2-6; D may be TRBD2 (5 bases). Looked up from germline, CDR1 is MNHEY and CDR2 is SVGAGI. The CDR3 has 16 amino acids. Between the trimmed V and J ends, which lost 2 bases and 3 bases, there was a span of 11 bases. The DNA for the CDR3 is TGTGCCAGCAGTTACGGTTCCGGGGTTGGGGCCAACGTCCTGACTTTC. This gives the protein CASSYGSGVGANVLTF.

The chain has TRBV12-3 or TRBV12-4 and TRBJ1-5; perhaps TRBD1 as D (6 bases). The V gene lost 3 bases and the J gene lost 0 bases, with 18 bases spanning the gap. This CDR3 has 18 amino acids. The CDR3 protein is CASSLRGGGSYSNQPQHF. CDR3 DNA: TGTGCCAGCAGTTTGAGAGGGGGTGGGTCTTATAGCAATCAGCCCCAGCATTTT.

This chain links TRBV4-1 with TRBJ2-1; 7 positions match TRBD2. The ends lost 0 bases at V and 2 bases at J; junction bases unmatched: 4. CDR1 is MGHRA and CDR2 is YSYEKL in the germline V gene. This CDR3 has 16 residues. The CDR3 here is CASSQDPGLPYNEQFF. As DNA, the CDR3 is TGCGCCAGCAGCCAAGATCCGGGACTACCCTACAATGAGCAGTTCTTC.

The V gene is TRBV6-6, the J gene TRBJ1-1, with a tentative D call TRBD1 (5 bases). CDR1 and CDR2 (germline): MNHNY, SVGAGI (reference sequence). The germline V and J ends were trimmed by 0 bases and 8 bases, with 10 bases remaining between them. The CDR3 runs 13 residues. The chain's CDR3 is CASSYSRGVEAFF. The CDR3 DNA follows: TGTGCCAGCAGTTACTCGAGAGGGGTGGAAGCTTTCTTT.

There are a few counts of this clonotype. V is TRBV4-3 and J is TRBJ1-1; perhaps TRBD1 as D (6 bases). From germline, CDR1 is LGHNA and CDR2 YSLEER. CDR3 size: 17 residues. The V and J ends lost 4 bases and 0 bases respectively, with 18 bases between them. CDR3 sequence (DNA): TGCGCCAGCAGCCCAGCCCCCCAGGGACAAATGAACACTGAAGCTTTCTTT. This codes for CASSPAPQGQMNTEAFF.

Ten or more counts support this clonotype. The chain employs TRBV5-6 and TRBJ2-3, with 7 bases lining up with TRBD1. The CDR3 runs to 15 residues. CDR1 and CDR2 from the germline V gene are SGHDT and YYEEEE. V shed 1 base and J 2 bases; nucleotides not matched to a gene: 4. The CDR3, as DNA: TGTGCCAGCAGCTTGTACCAGGGGGTCACAGATACGCAGTATTTT. Its translation is CASSLYQGVTDTQYF.

The chain couples TRBV20-1 to TRBJ2-1, with D possibly called TRBD1 or TRBD2 (6 bases each). The germline V gene has CDR1 DFQATT and CDR2 SNEGSKA (reference sequence). Trimming took 0 bases from V and 5 from J, leaving 29 bases between them. This CDR3 is 20 amino acids long. This CDR3 is CSARDLQGGIKRAWNNEQFF. CDR3 nucleotides: TGCAGTGCTAGAGACTTACAGGGCGGGATTAAGAGGGCATGGAACAATGAGCAGTTCTTC.

This clonotype showed up just a few times. V usage is TRBV29-1 and J usage is TRBJ1-1, with no clear D. The V gene lost 6 bases and the J gene lost 0 bases, with 8 bases spanning the gap. Looked up from germline, CDR1 is SQVTM and CDR2 is ANQGSEA. The CDR3 contains 12 residues. CDR3 DNA: TGCAGCGTAGTCGGCATGAACACTGAAGCTTTCTTT. Translation gives CSVVGMNTEAFF.

This clonotype was seen a handful of times. The chain is built from TRBV4-1 and TRBJ2-1; either TRBD1 or TRBD2 may fit D (5 bases each). The V gene's germline CDR1 is MGHRA and CDR2 YSYEKL. V was trimmed by 0 bases and J by 15 bases, leaving 12 bases between them. The CDR3 loop spans 12 amino acids. In DNA form, the CDR3 reads TGCGCCAGCAGCCAAGATCCCGGGGCTTCGTTCTTC. Protein product: CASSQDPGASFF.